This T cell receptor (beta chain) was captured in a study of CD8 T cells in Susac syndrome. Blood CD8+ and CD4+ T cells underwent high-throughput TCR beta sequencing. The healthy controls were matched to patients by age and sex. TEMRA cells were enriched by FACS, while CD8+ and CD4+ T cells were obtained through a negative isolation that was performed magnetically. Trimming at V came to 2 bases and at J to 6 bases, leaving 7 bases not matched to a gene. The CDR3 has 14 amino acids. Germline V CDR1 and CDR2: GTSNPN, SVGIG (reference sequence). Random-hexamer reverse transcription was applied to about 0.45 to 1 ug RNA. Multiplex PCR with immunoSEQ amplified the TCR beta CDR3 across 54 Vbeta and 13 Jbeta. TCRdb redid the calling of the immunoSEQ multiplex PCR reads with MiXCR, one entry per CDR3 protein. The table includes 130,000 to 150,000 distinct CDR3 sequences, 94% detected once.

The specimen sequenced was CD8+ T cells from PBMCs. The sequence was obtained from a human donor in good health. V usage is TRBV30 and J usage is TRBJ2-3, with 8 positions matching TRBD1. In nucleotides, the CDR3 is TGTGCCTGGAGTCCCCGGGCAGGGGGCGATACGCAGTATTTT. This codes for CAWSPRAGGDTQYF. The variable domain in full, with the rest retrieved from reference TRBV30 and TRBJ2-3, is SQTIHQWPATLVQPVGSPLSLECTVEGTSNPNLYWYRQAAGRGLQLLFYSVGIGQISSEVPQNLSASRPQDRQFILSSKKLLLSDSGFYLCAWSPRAGGDTQYFGPGTRLTVL.